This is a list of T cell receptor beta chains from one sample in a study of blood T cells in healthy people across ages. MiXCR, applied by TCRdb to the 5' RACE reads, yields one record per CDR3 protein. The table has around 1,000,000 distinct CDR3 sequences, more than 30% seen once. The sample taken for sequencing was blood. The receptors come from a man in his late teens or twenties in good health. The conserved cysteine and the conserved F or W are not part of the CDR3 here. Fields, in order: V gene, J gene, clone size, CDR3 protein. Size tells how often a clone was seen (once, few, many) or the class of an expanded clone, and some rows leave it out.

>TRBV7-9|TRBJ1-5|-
ASSAPTSKQPQH
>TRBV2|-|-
ASRPERGVYNEQY
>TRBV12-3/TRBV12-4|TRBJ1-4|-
ASSLSAEGLEKLF
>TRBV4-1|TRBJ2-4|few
ASSQGGLARAKNIQY
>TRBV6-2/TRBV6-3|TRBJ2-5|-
ASSYSRGGIETQY
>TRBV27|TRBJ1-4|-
ASSPSQGALTEKLF
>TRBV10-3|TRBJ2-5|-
TIKAGQKETQY
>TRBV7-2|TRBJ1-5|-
ASSLGVVEPQH
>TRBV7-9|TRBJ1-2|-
ASSLAETGINYGYT
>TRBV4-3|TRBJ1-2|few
ASSVTRRAGKGYGYT
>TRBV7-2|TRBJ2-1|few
ASSFARSNEQF
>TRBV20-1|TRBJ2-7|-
SAPPGLAGGPLLGQY
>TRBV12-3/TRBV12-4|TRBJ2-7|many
ASSRTSYEQY
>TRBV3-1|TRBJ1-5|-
ASSQGPGVKPQH
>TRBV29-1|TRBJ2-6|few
SVGDRESSGANVLT
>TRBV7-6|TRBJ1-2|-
ASSLVSGDGYT
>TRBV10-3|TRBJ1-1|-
AISRQANTEAF
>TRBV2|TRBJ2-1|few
ASSVNPDWDYNEQF
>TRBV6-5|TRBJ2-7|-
ASSDTPGQYEQY
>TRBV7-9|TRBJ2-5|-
ASSFGQGSRETQY
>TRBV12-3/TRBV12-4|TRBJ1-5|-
ASRGTGANNQPQH
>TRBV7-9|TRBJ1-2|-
ASRSDRNYGYT
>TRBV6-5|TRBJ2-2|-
ASSYPDGEGNTGELF
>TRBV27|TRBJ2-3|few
ASRLTGGGDTQY
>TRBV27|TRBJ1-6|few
ATAGQNNSPLH
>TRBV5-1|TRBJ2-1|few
ASSSRDRGLNEQF
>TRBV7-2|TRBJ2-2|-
ASSSTGTSSGTGELF
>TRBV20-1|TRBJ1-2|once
SAGIPEGLRGYGYT
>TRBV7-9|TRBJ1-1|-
ASEGEGGTEAF
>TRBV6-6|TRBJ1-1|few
ASSYLSEANTEAF
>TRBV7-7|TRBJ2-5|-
ASSLKGARETQY
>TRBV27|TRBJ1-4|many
ASMGTVEKKLF
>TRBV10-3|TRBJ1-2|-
AISDQTGGGSGYT
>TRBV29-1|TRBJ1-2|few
SVEARAEGTSYGYT
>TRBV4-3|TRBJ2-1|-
ASSQIKASTYEQF
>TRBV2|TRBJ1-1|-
ASSEQGRVDTEAF
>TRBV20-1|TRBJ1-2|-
SARDTTSGYT
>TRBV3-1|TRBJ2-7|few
ASSQEQSSSYEQY
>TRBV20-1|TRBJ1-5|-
SASDSKNNQPQH
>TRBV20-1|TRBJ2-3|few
SAHEQYTDTQY
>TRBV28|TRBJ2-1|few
ASSLLGPGSYNEQF
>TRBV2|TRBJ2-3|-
AGSDGIGTVTDTQY
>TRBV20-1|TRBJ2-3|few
SASGLGNSGTDTQY
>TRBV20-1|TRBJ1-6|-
SARDRDSPPH
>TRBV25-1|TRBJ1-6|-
ASSEGGGLYNSPLH